Included here is one T cell receptor (beta chain) sequence, with context. When the RNA was reverse transcribed, random hexamers were used with an input of roughly 0.45 to 1 ug. TCRdb redid the calling of the immunoSEQ multiplex PCR reads with MiXCR, one entry per CDR3 protein. The top ten clones hold 0.2% to 0.25% of a sample with around 270,000 distinct CDR3 sequences, 85% of them seen once. This entry comes from a study of CD8 T cells in Susac syndrome. The CDR3 runs 17 residues. The germline CDR1 and CDR2 sequences are SGHRS and YFSETQ. V lost 0 bases and J lost 4; bases outside the gene matches: 10.

J is TRBJ2-7 and V is TRBV5-1; 10 bases are a match to TRBD2. The specimen was CD8+ T cells from PBMCs. This TCR was sampled from a human donor with multiple sclerosis. The CDR3 region has the DNA TGCGCCAGCAGCTTGGTCCTTCAGCGGGAGGGCCCATACGAGCAGTACTTC. As protein: CASSLVLQREGPYEQYF.